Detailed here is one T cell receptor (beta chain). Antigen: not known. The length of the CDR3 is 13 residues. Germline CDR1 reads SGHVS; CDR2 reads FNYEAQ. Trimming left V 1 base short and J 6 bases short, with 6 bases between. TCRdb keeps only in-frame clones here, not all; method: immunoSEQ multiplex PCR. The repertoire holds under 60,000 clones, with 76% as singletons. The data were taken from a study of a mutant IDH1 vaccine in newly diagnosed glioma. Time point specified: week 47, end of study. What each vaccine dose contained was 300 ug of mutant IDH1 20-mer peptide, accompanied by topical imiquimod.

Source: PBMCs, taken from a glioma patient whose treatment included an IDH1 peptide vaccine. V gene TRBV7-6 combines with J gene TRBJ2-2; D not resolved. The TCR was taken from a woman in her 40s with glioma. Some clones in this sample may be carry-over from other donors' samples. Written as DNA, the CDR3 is TGTGCCAGCAGCTTAGTTGGCTCCGGGGAGCTGTTTTTT. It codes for CASSLVGSGELFF.